The 29 T cell receptor beta chains below all came from one sample that was sequenced in a study of vaccination effects on CD4 cells after COVID-19. This table comes from immunoSEQ multiplex PCR, and its TCRdb copy is limited to in-frame clones, with some not included. The sample yields 30,000 to 35,000 clones, about two thirds seen once. These receptors have no identified antigens. Sequencing was preceded by expansion of antigen-specific CD4+ T cells with viral peptide pools in the ViraFEST assay. Investigators separated out CD4+ T cells once approximately 10 days of culture had passed. PCR confirmed that the person was infected with SARS-CoV-2 between March and December 2020. The sequencing used CD4+ T cells from PBMCs cultured with a peptide pool, collected before COVID-19 vaccination. These receptors came from a human donor who had a prior SARS-CoV-2 infection.

The rearrangement links TRBV5-1 to TRBJ2-6, with D hard to call. This CDR3 contains 17 residues. V was pared by 4 bases and J by 2 bases, with 16 bases between. Germline CDR1 is SGHRS and CDR2 is YFSETQ. CDR3 coding DNA: TGCGCCAGCAGCCTGGCGACACGGCTTACTGGGGCCAACGTCCTGACTTTC. Its protein product is CASSLATRLTGANVLTF. The entire variable domain, with the rest obtained from reference TRBV5-1 and TRBJ2-6, is as follows: KAGVTQTPRYLIKTRGQQVTLSCSPISGHRSVSWYQQTPGQGLQFLFEYFSETQRNKGNFPGRFSGRQFSNSRSEMNVSTLELGDSALYLCASSLATRLTGANVLTFGAGSRLTVL.

This sequence joins TRBV6-1 and TRBJ1-1; D is unresolved. In germline, CDR1 is MNHNS, CDR2 SASEGT. V dropped 0 bases and J dropped 1 base, with 9 bases sitting between them. The CDR3 spans 15 residues. CDR3: CASSEARTGNTEAFF. The CDR3 DNA reads TGTGCCAGCAGTGAAGCGCGGACGGGGAACACTGAAGCTTTCTTT.

V usage is TRBV19 and J usage is TRBJ2-5; unclear D gene. The CDR3 consists of 14 residues. V was clipped by 3 bases and J by 1 base, with 9 bases between them. Germline V gene lookup returns CDR1 LNHDA and CDR2 SQIVND (reference sequence). This chain's CDR3 is CASSIGPSQETQYF. Written as DNA, the CDR3 is TGTGCCAGTAGTATCGGTCCCAGCCAAGAGACCCAGTACTTC.

The rearrangement joins TRBV2 to TRBJ1-4, with D possibly being TRBD1 (5 bases). Germline V lookup: CDR1 SNHLY, CDR2 FYNNEI. Between the trimmed V and J ends, which lost 0 bases and 8 bases, there was a span of 16 bases. The CDR3 has 16 residues. The CDR3 protein is CASSEAPARDGEKLFF. The CDR3 region has the DNA TGTGCCAGCAGTGAAGCACCAGCACGGGACGGGGAAAAACTGTTTTTT.

J is TRBJ2-1 and V is TRBV3-1 (or the pseudogene TRBV3-2), with 10 bases aligning to TRBD2. Germline V gene data show CDR1 as LGHDT and CDR2 as YNNKEL (reference sequence). J was trimmed by 3 bases and V by 4 bases; bases with no gene match: 21. The CDR3 spans 21 residues. The CDR3: CASSLIPGLARRQYHYNEQFF. CDR3 sequence (DNA): TGTGCCAGCAGCCTTATCCCGGGACTAGCGAGACGTCAATACCACTACAATGAGCAGTTCTTC.

The CDR3 loop is CASSSTANYGYTF. Here the CDR3 DNA reads TGCGCCAGCAGCTCGACAGCTAACTATGGCTACACCTTC. The V and J genes are TRBV5-1 and TRBJ1-2, with a possible D match to TRBD1 (5 bases). The CDR3 contains 13 residues. The ends were cut back, 3 bases at V and 0 bases at J, with 6 bases in the middle. CDR1 SGHRS and CDR2 YFSETQ come from the germline V gene.

The gene calls are TRBV30 and TRBJ2-1; the D gene is possibly TRBD1 (6 bases). The CDR3 is made up of 14 amino acids. The V gene lost 3 bases and the J gene lost 7 bases, with 16 bases spanning the gap. CDR1 and CDR2 (germline): GTSNPN, SVGIG (reference sequence). The CDR3 is CAWSRGNRGNEQFF. Here the CDR3 DNA reads TGTGCCTGGAGCCGGGGTAATAGGGGGAATGAGCAGTTCTTC.

The gene calls are TRBV14 and TRBJ2-3; TRBD1 or TRBD2 may be the D gene (5 bases each). This CDR3 comprises 13 residues. Germline loops: CDR1 SGHDN, CDR2 FVKESK. The V and J ends lost 3 bases and 13 bases respectively, with 17 bases between them. CDR3 DNA: TGTGCCAGCAGCCAGCGACTACCGGGGCGAAAGTATTTT. Protein product: CASSQRLPGRKYF.

The chain combines TRBV6-5 with TRBJ1-6; D uncertain. This CDR3 contains 14 residues. The germline V gene has CDR1 MNHEY and CDR2 SVGAGI. Trimming removed 9 bases at V and 3 bases at J, with 12 bases between. This CDR3 reads CASSRVNYNSPLHF. The CDR3 coding sequence is TGTGCCAGTTCAAGGGTAAACTATAATTCACCCCTCCACTTT.

The J gene is TRBJ2-3, the V gene TRBV7-3; D remains unclear. CDR1 SGHTA and CDR2 FQGTGA come from the germline V gene. The CDR3 is made up of 13 amino acids. V dropped 2 bases and J dropped 2 bases, with 5 bases sitting between them. CDR3 in amino acids: CASSLGYTDTQYF. In nucleotides, the CDR3 is TGTGCCAGCAGCTTAGGGTACACAGATACGCAGTATTTT.

This chain links TRBV3-1 (or the pseudogene TRBV3-2) with TRBJ2-1; 9 bases line up with TRBD2. V gave up 2 bases and J gave up 9 bases; unmatched junction bases: 8. CDR3 length equals 15 residues. Germline loops: CDR1 LGHDT, CDR2 YNNKEL (reference sequence). The CDR3 DNA reads as TGTGCCAGCAGCCAACTGCAGCGGGGGGTTAGTGAGCAGTTCTTC. Translated, it gives CASSQLQRGVSEQFF.

V usage is TRBV9 and J usage is TRBJ2-1; D perhaps matches TRBD2 (5 bases). Trimming removed 5 bases at V and 0 bases at J, with 12 bases between. The CDR3 contains 15 residues. CDR1 is SGDLS, CDR2 YYNGEE, per germline. Here the CDR3 DNA reads TGTGCCAGCAGTGGTCTGAGGGACTCCTACAATGAGCAGTTCTTC. Translating gives CASSGLRDSYNEQFF.

The chain recombines TRBV5-4 with TRBJ1-4, with 8 bases matching TRBD1. This CDR3 is 15 amino acids long. V gave up 5 bases and J gave up 2 bases; unmatched junction bases: 5. Germline lookup yields CDR1 SGHNT and CDR2 YYREEE (reference sequence). The CDR3 DNA reads as TGTGCCAGCAGTTTACAGGGGGTTACTAATGAAAAACTGTTTTTT. It encodes CASSLQGVTNEKLFF.

V and J are TRBV5-1 and TRBJ2-7; D could derive from TRBD1 or TRBD2 (5 bases each). From germline, CDR1 is SGHRS and CDR2 YFSETQ. The V end was cut by 0 bases, the J end by 4 bases, with 11 bases between. The CDR3 spans 14 residues. CDR3 sequence: CASSLGGQGYEQYF. CDR3 bases: TGCGCCAGCAGCTTGGGAGGGCAGGGTTACGAGCAGTACTTC.

V usage is TRBV5-1 and J usage is TRBJ2-6; D not resolved. Germline CDR1 reads SGHRS; CDR2 reads YFSETQ. This CDR3 comprises 14 residues. V was cut by 2 bases and J by 2 bases, with 5 bases left in between. In nucleotides, the CDR3 is TGCGCCAGCAGCTTTTTCGCTGGGGCCAACGTCCTGACTTTC. Translated: CASSFFAGANVLTF.

The chain recombines TRBV5-1 with TRBJ2-7; D possibly matches TRBD1 or TRBD2 (5 bases each). The CDR3 runs to 13 residues. Germline values: CDR1 SGHRS, CDR2 YFSETQ. The V end lost 7 bases, the J end lost 2 bases, and 13 bases lay between the germline ends. The CDR3 DNA reads TGCGCCAGCCGAAGGGACGGAACCTACGAGCAGTACTTC. This sequence encodes CASRRDGTYEQYF.

The chain has TRBV6-6 and TRBJ1-1; unclear D gene. This CDR3 has 15 amino acids. V lost 2 bases, J lost 0 bases, and 10 bases lay in between. Germline V lookup: CDR1 MNHNY, CDR2 SVGAGI (reference sequence). The DNA for the CDR3 is TGTGCCAGCAGTTACACGGCTGGGCTGAACACTGAAGCTTTCTTT. Translating it yields CASSYTAGLNTEAFF.

V and J are TRBV11-2 and TRBJ2-3, with D uncertain. Germline CDR1 and CDR2: SGHAT and FQNNGV. The CDR3 runs 14 residues. V gave up 5 bases and J gave up 2 bases, with 11 bases separating them. The CDR3 region is CASSPWTYTDTQYF. CDR3 DNA: TGTGCCAGCAGCCCATGGACGTACACAGATACGCAGTATTTT.

The rearrangement links TRBV5-6 to TRBJ1-6; no clear D. Germline CDR1 is SGHDT and CDR2 is YYEEEE. The V and J ends lost 1 base and 7 bases respectively, with 3 bases between them. This CDR3 comprises 12 residues. The CDR3 region is CASSLWNSPLHF. DNA of the CDR3: TGTGCCAGCAGCTTGTGGAATTCACCCCTCCACTTT.

In its sample, this clone was seen a few times. This rearrangement joins TRBV3-1 (or the pseudogene TRBV3-2) to TRBJ2-2; tentatively, D is TRBD1 or TRBD2 (6 bases each). The germline CDR1 and CDR2 sequences are LGHDT and YNNKEL (reference sequence). The CDR3 has 16 residues. Deletions cut 4 bases from V and 3 bases from J, with 15 bases between. In nucleotides, the CDR3 is TGTGCCAGCAGCCTCAAATACGGGGGCGACACCGGGGAGCTGTTTTTT. This translates into CASSLKYGGDTGELFF.

The rearrangement uses TRBV27 and TRBJ2-5, with a possible D match to TRBD1 (6 bases). Trimming removed 6 bases at V and 5 bases at J, with 19 bases between. CDR1 is MNHEY, CDR2 SMNVEV, per germline (reference sequence). The CDR3 length is 15 residues. CDR3 protein: CASRVVGADKETQYF. Here the CDR3 DNA reads TGTGCCAGCAGGGTCGTGGGGGCCGATAAGGAGACCCAGTACTTC.

The chain has TRBV19 and TRBJ1-5; D remains ambiguous. This CDR3 spans 15 amino acids. V was cut by 10 bases and J by 0 bases, with 16 bases left in between. The germline V gene has CDR1 LNHDA and CDR2 SQIVND (reference sequence). In DNA form, the CDR3 reads TGTGCCACCCAGGCCTACCCTTATAGCAATCAGCCCCAGCATTTT. Its translation: CATQAYPYSNQPQHF.

This chain uses TRBV7-3 with TRBJ2-7; 8 positions match TRBD2. Germline V gene data show CDR1 as SGHTA and CDR2 as FQGTGA. The CDR3 loop spans 16 amino acids. V shed 5 bases, J shed 6 bases, and the junction held 15 bases outside the gene matches. The CDR3 DNA reads as TGTGCCAGCAGCCCCAACTCCGGAGCGGGAGTGGTCGAGCAGTACTTC. This sequence encodes CASSPNSGAGVVEQYF.

The V and J genes are TRBV20-1 and TRBJ2-5; D unclear. This CDR3 comprises 11 residues. V shed 0 bases and J shed 4 bases, with 3 bases lying between them. CDR1 is DFQATT and CDR2 is SNEGSKA in the germline V gene (reference sequence). The CDR3 DNA is TGCAGTGCTAGAGATCTAGAGACCCAGTACTTC. Its protein product is CSARDLETQYF.

The rearrangement uses TRBV2 and TRBJ1-6; a weak D match, TRBD1 (5 bases). The CDR3 covers 15 residues. V was pared by 2 bases and J by 5 bases, with 10 bases between. CDR1 and CDR2 from the germline V gene are SNHLY and FYNNEI. This CDR3 is CASSEQGPDNSPLHF. The CDR3 DNA reads TGTGCCAGCAGTGAACAGGGCCCGGATAATTCACCCCTCCACTTT.

This clone showed up just a few times. The chain carries TRBV7-9 and TRBJ1-4, with 8 bases identical to TRBD1. Trimming took 5 bases from V and 6 from J; bases not matched to a gene: 11. Germline V gene sequence: CDR1 SEHNR, CDR2 FQNEAQ (reference sequence). This CDR3 contains 16 residues. The CDR3 bases are TGTGCCAGCAGCGCGAGGACAGGGAGGGAGTATGAAAAACTGTTTTTT. Amino acids: CASSARTGREYEKLFF.

This clone was detected only a few times. This chain links TRBV3-1 (or the pseudogene TRBV3-2) with TRBJ1-2, with TRBD1 identical over 7 bases. The CDR3 covers 18 residues. V gave up 3 bases and J gave up 4 bases; unmatched junction bases: 17. Germline CDR1 LGHDT, CDR2 YNNKEL (reference sequence). CDR3 DNA: TGTGCCAGCAGCCATTTAAGTTCCCTCGGTTCAGGGGGCTATGGCTACACCTTC. Translated, it gives CASSHLSSLGSGGYGYTF.

The rearrangement uses TRBV19 and TRBJ2-1; 11 nucleotides align to TRBD2. The V gene's germline CDR1 is LNHDA and CDR2 SQIVND (reference sequence). The CDR3 sequence is 19 residues long. V lost 3 bases, J lost 3 bases, and 13 bases stayed unmatched. The CDR3 spells CASSMQGRLAGYYYNEQFF. For the CDR3, the DNA is TGTGCCAGTAGTATGCAGGGGAGACTAGCGGGATACTACTACAATGAGCAGTTCTTC.

In its sample, this clone was seen a few times. The chain is built from TRBV4-2 and TRBJ2-2, with 9 positions matching TRBD1. This CDR3 is 16 amino acids long. Trimming cost V 3 bases and J 4 bases; bases outside gene matches: 6. Germline values: CDR1 LGHNA, CDR2 YNFKEQ. CDR3 amino acids: CASSHWDRDGTGELFF. The CDR3 nucleotides read TGTGCCAGCAGCCACTGGGACAGGGATGGCACCGGGGAGCTGTTTTTT.